This is a list of T cell receptor beta chains from one sample in a study of shared T cell receptors in the human thymus. TCRdb keeps only in-frame clones here, not all; method: immunoSEQ multiplex PCR. Of approximately 760,000 clones listed, 75% to 90% were seen once; the top ten hold 0.0095% to 0.013%. This sample was shared with a second study, whose subject was human thymus T cells.

Sequenced material: thymocytes. Receptors were obtained from a girl less than two years old with a congenital heart defect. Both conserved end residues are part of each CDR3. D genes are given only for firm matches. Not all rows give a size; the values are once, few, many and, for expanded clones, a class.

d_gene,abundance,j_gene,v_gene,CDR3nt,CDR3aa
NA,NA,TRBJ1-1,TRBV7-9,TGTGCCAGCAGCTCCCAAAGACAGATTCTGGACACTGAAGCTTTCTTT,CASSSQRQILDTEAFF
NA,once,TRBJ2-5,TRBV5-1,TGCGCCAGCAGCTTCTCGGGTTCACGGCAAGAGACCCAGTACTTC,CASSFSGSRQETQYF
NA,NA,TRBJ1-5,TRBV4-2,TGTGCCAGCAGCCAAGAATGGGGGGAGGACCAGCCCCAGCATTTT,CASSQEWGEDQPQHF
TRBD1,few,TRBJ1-1,TRBV4-2,TGTGCCAGCAGCCCAGAGGTGTTACCGGGACAGGGGCCTATCACGGACACTGAAGCTTTCTTT,CASSPEVLPGQGPITDTEAFF
NA,NA,TRBJ1-2,TRBV10-3,TGTGCCATCAGTGCCAGCAGGGAGGAGGATGGCTACACCTTC,CAISASREEDGYTF
TRBD1,NA,TRBJ1-5,TRBV15,TGTGCCACCAGCAGAGATCGGCGACAGGGATGGTTCCTCAATCAGCCCCAGCATTTT,CATSRDRRQGWFLNQPQHF
NA,NA,TRBJ2-6,TRBV4-3,TGCGCCAGCAGCCAAGCTAGTCCCTCTGGGGCCAACGTCCTGACTTTC,CASSQASPSGANVLTF
TRBD1,NA,TRBJ1-1,TRBV7-2,TGTGCCAGCAGCTCTTGGGACAGCCTTTTGGAAGCTTTCTTT,CASSSWDSLLEAFF
TRBD1,once,TRBJ2-7,TRBV5-4,TGTGCCAGCAGCTTACCGGGACAGAATCCCCACGAGCAGTACTTC,CASSLPGQNPHEQYF
NA,NA,TRBJ2-7,TRBV5-5,TGTGCCAGCAGCTTGAAAGGGGTGATGGAGCAGTACTTC,CASSLKGVMEQYF
NA,once,TRBJ1-2,TRBV18,TGTGCCAGCTCACCAAACGCGGGGGAAGGCTATGGCTACACCTTC,CASSPNAGEGYGYTF
NA,NA,TRBJ2-3,TRBV19,TGTGCCAGTAGTCTCTTGACACCCGAGGGTTTCACAGATACGCAGTATTTT,CASSLLTPEGFTDTQYF
TRBD2,NA,TRBJ2-1,TRBV5-4,TGTGCCAGCAGCATCCTCGGGGGGGCCAACTACAATGAGCAGTTCTTC,CASSILGGANYNEQFF
TRBD2,NA,TRBJ2-3,TRBV4-2,TGTGCCAGCAGCCTTCAGCGGGGGGGCTGGGACACAGATACGCAGTATTTT,CASSLQRGGWDTDTQYF
NA,NA,TRBJ1-2,TRBV28,TGTGCCAGCGGAATCAGGTCTTCGCGGGGTGCAGGTGGCTACACCTTC,CASGIRSSRGAGGYTF
TRBD2,NA,TRBJ2-2,TRBV4-1,TGCGCCTCCGCGGGGGCGAACACCGGGGAGCTGTTTTTT,CASAGANTGELFF
NA,NA,TRBJ1-3,TRBV7-2,TGTGCCAGCAGCTTTAGGGGTGCTGGAAACACCATATATTTT,CASSFRGAGNTIYF
TRBD2,once,TRBJ2-3,TRBV28,TGTGCCAGCCGGGGGGGGAAGGGGCGGTGGGGAGATACGCAGTATTTT,CASRGGKGRWGDTQYF
NA,NA,TRBJ1-5,TRBV7-3,TGTGCCACCCAGGGTCGACAGCCCCAGCATTTT,CATQGRQPQHF
TRBD2,NA,TRBJ2-3,TRBV11-2,TGTGCCAGCAGCTTAGATCGCCCTCCAGCGGGGGGTGCCGATACGCAGTATTTT,CASSLDRPPAGGADTQYF